These 32 T cell receptor beta chains were sequenced from one sample in a study of Graves' ophthalmopathy and Graves' hyperthyroidism. For repertoire sequencing, the TCR beta CDR3 regions were amplified from RNA transcripts. First-round RT-PCR with HTBI primers preceded a second-round multiplex PCR. MiXCR, run by TCRdb on the multiplex PCR reads, gives a single entry per CDR3 protein. The sample carries hundreds of thousands of distinct CDR3 sequences, under 25% recorded once. Sequenced: peripheral blood. The source of these receptors is a woman under 30 with stable Graves' hyperthyroidism.

The rearrangement joins TRBV11-2 to TRBJ2-3; 7 nucleotides line up with TRBD2. Germline V gene lookup returns CDR1 SGHAT and CDR2 FQNNGV. This CDR3 has 16 residues. J lost 2 bases, V lost 5 bases, and 10 bases had no gene match. CDR3 sequence reads: CASSPMASGYTDTQYF. CDR3 sequence (DNA): TGTGCCAGCAGCCCAATGGCTAGCGGTTACACAGATACGCAGTATTTT.

This chain links TRBV28 with TRBJ2-7; D remains unclear. The V gene's germline CDR1 is MDHEN and CDR2 SYDVKM. CDR3 length equals 15 residues. V was trimmed by 7 bases and J by 5 bases, leaving 21 bases between them. CDR3 residues: CASTSDPRSTHEQYF. The CDR3 DNA reads TGTGCCAGCACCTCAGACCCAAGAAGCACCCACGAGCAGTACTTC.

This rearrangement joins TRBV6-2 or TRBV6-3 to TRBJ2-7; 7 nucleotides match TRBD2. The CDR3 is made up of 14 amino acids. CDR1 and CDR2 from the germline V gene are MNHEY and SVGEGT. V gave up 7 bases and J gave up 1 base; unmatched junction bases: 7. CDR3: CASTSLASSYEQYF. CDR3 DNA sequence: TGTGCCAGCACCTCACTAGCGAGTTCCTACGAGCAGTACTTC.

This chain joins TRBV11-2 and TRBJ2-7, with 7 bases lining up with TRBD2. The germline V gene has CDR1 SGHAT and CDR2 FQNNGV. The trim removed 3 bases at V and 5 bases at J, leaving 10 bases unmatched. This CDR3 comprises 15 residues. CDR3 amino acids: CASSFLWGGPHEQYF. The CDR3 nucleotides read TGTGCCAGCAGCTTCCTATGGGGAGGGCCTCACGAGCAGTACTTC.

Points on this clonotype: The junction departs from germline at one end; a sequencing error may be responsible. The chain employs TRBV27 and TRBJ1-2, with 11 nucleotides matching TRBD1. The V gene's germline CDR1 is MNHEY and CDR2 SMNVEV (reference sequence). This CDR3 has 14 amino acids. CDR3 nucleotide sequence: TGCGCCAGCAGCCAAGCTGGGACAGGGGGGGGCTACACCTTC. Its protein product is CASSQAGTGGGYTF.

This clonotype was seen at least ten times. Because it lacks the conserved phenylalanine or tryptophan at the end, this CDR3 is likely a read error. V is TRBV7-2 and J is TRBJ2-5, with unresolved D. Trimming took 2 bases from V and 2 from J, leaving 12 bases between them. The CDR3 totals 15 residues. The germline gives CDR1 SGHTA, CDR2 FQGNSA. The CDR3 sequence is CASSLTGGHQETQYL. CDR3 bases: TGTGCCAGCAGCTTAACGGGCGGCCATCAAGAGACCCAGTACCTC.

For the CDR3, the DNA is TGTGCCTGGAGTGAAACGGTTGGGGAGACCCAGTACTTC. It encodes CAWSETVGETQYF. The chain employs TRBV30 and TRBJ2-5; D not certain. This CDR3 is 13 amino acids long. Germline lookup yields CDR1 GTSNPN and CDR2 SVGIG (reference sequence). V was shortened by 1 base and J by 5 bases, with 11 bases between the two germline ends.

Regarding this clonotype: The junction differs from germline at one of its ends, possibly a read error. This sequence joins TRBV12-3 or TRBV12-4 and TRBJ1-1; 10 bases align to TRBD1. This CDR3 region has 15 residues. CDR3 DNA sequence: TGCGCCAGCAGTCCGGGACAGGGGACGAGGACTGAAGCTTTCTTT. Encoded protein: CASSPGQGTRTEAFF.

Ten or more counts support this clonotype. In nucleotides, the CDR3 is TGTGCCAGCAGCGGTACGGCGGAGACCCAGTACTTC. Translating gives CASSGTAETQYF. The chain is built from TRBV7-2 and TRBJ2-5; the D is unclear. The CDR3 extends over 12 amino acids. The germline gives CDR1 SGHTA, CDR2 FQGNSA. The V gene lost 5 bases and the J gene lost 5 bases, with 9 bases spanning the gap.

This clonotype was seen a few times. The chain combines TRBV12-3 or TRBV12-4 with TRBJ1-5; D unclear. V was trimmed by 5 bases and J by 3 bases, leaving 14 bases between them. The CDR3 runs 15 residues. Here the CDR3 DNA reads TGTGCCAGCAGTAGAGCGGACGGTCACAATCAGCCCCAGCATTTT. The encoded protein is CASSRADGHNQPQHF.

Many counts were recorded for this clonotype. The rearrangement uses TRBV20-1 and TRBJ1-6, with D tentatively TRBD1 (5 bases). Germline-derived CDR1 and CDR2 are DFQATT and SNEGSKA (reference sequence). This CDR3 comprises 15 residues. V dropped 0 bases and J dropped 5 bases, with 11 bases sitting between them. In DNA, the CDR3 is TGCAGTGCTAGAGATGAGGGGTGGGATAATTCACCCCTCCACTTT. Its protein product is CSARDEGWDNSPLHF.

This clonotype came up many times. The chain has TRBV28 and TRBJ2-2, with D possibly matching TRBD1 (6 bases). Trimming pared 6 bases from V and 6 bases from J, leaving 14 bases between. The germline V gene encodes CDR1 MDHEN and CDR2 SYDVKM. The CDR3 is 14 amino acids. CDR3 loop: CASSLYRAAGELFF. CDR3 coding DNA: TGTGCCAGCAGCCTATACAGGGCGGCCGGGGAGCTGTTTTTT.

The table lists this clonotype with many counts. The chain carries TRBV3-1 and TRBJ2-7; no definite D call. CDR1 is LGHDT, CDR2 YNNKEL, per germline (reference sequence). The V end lost 3 bases, the J end lost 1 base, and 13 bases lay between the germline ends. This CDR3 spans 15 amino acids. The CDR3 is CASSHFTRTSYEQYF. The CDR3 region has the DNA TGTGCCAGCAGCCACTTCACTCGAACGTCCTACGAGCAGTACTTC.

This clonotype turned up a few times. This chain joins TRBV10-3 and TRBJ1-5; D not certain. V gave up 0 bases and J gave up 5 bases, with 23 bases separating them. Germline V gives CDR1 ENHRY, CDR2 SYGVKD. There are 19 residues in the CDR3. DNA of the CDR3: TGTGCCATCAGTGAGTCGAAACGCGGCTCGGGAGCGAAGGATCAGCCCCAGCATTTT. As protein: CAISESKRGSGAKDQPQHF.

At least ten counts were recorded for this clonotype. The CDR3 DNA sequence: TGTGCCATCAGTGATCTTGCGGGAAAACAAGAGACCCAGTACTTC. Translating it yields CAISDLAGKQETQYF. The genes are TRBV10-3 and TRBJ2-5, with D tentatively TRBD2 (6 bases). Between the trimmed V and J ends, which lost 3 bases and 2 bases, there was a span of 13 bases. The CDR3 runs 15 residues. Germline V gene data show CDR1 as ENHRY and CDR2 as SYGVKD.

This clonotype has at least ten counts. This chain joins TRBV27 and TRBJ2-7; 10 nucleotides align to TRBD1. This CDR3 is built from 13 residues. V lost 8 bases to trimming and J lost 6 bases; unmatched junction nucleotides: 7. Germline V gives CDR1 MNHEY, CDR2 SMNVEV (reference sequence). As DNA, the CDR3 is TGTGCCAGCCGCGGGACAGGGGCTCTCGAGCAGTACTTC. Translated: CASRGTGALEQYF.

This clonotype was seen repeatedly, ten times or more. The junction departs from germline at one end; a sequencing error may be responsible. The rearrangement uses TRBV6-2 or TRBV6-3 and TRBJ2-4, with D possibly matching TRBD1 (6 bases). This CDR3 spans 11 amino acids. Germline assignment: CDR1 MNHEY and CDR2 SVGEGT. As DNA, the CDR3 is TGTGCCAGCAGGCAGGGGTTCATTAAGTACTTC. Amino acids: CASRQGFIKYF.

The J gene is TRBJ2-7, the V gene TRBV6-1; 11 bases line up with TRBD2. The V gene end was trimmed by 7 bases and the J gene end by 7 bases; junction bases not matched to a gene: 9. The CDR3 spans 14 residues. Germline V lookup: CDR1 MNHNS, CDR2 SASEGT. The chain's CDR3 is CASIRGLADNEQYF. The CDR3 coding sequence is TGTGCCAGCATCCGGGGACTAGCGGACAATGAGCAGTACTTC.

This clonotype has ten or more counts. J is TRBJ1-1 and V is TRBV15, with D uncertain. Germline V gives CDR1 LNHNV, CDR2 YYDKDF (reference sequence). Trimming shortened V by 5 bases and J by 0 bases, and 7 bases separated the two germline ends. This CDR3 is built from 13 residues. CDR3 in amino acids: CATSLLMNTEAFF. The CDR3 nucleotides read TGTGCCACCAGCCTCCTCATGAACACTGAAGCTTTCTTT.

In its sample, this clonotype was seen many times. The gene calls are TRBV19 and TRBJ1-5, with a tentative D call TRBD1 (5 bases). Germline CDR1 LNHDA, CDR2 SQIVND (reference sequence). The ends were cut back, 5 bases at V and 6 bases at J, with 14 bases in the middle. The CDR3 consists of 14 residues. CDR3 protein: CASSARQSRQPQHF. The DNA of the CDR3 is TGTGCCAGTAGTGCGAGACAGAGTCGTCAGCCCCAGCATTTT.

The sample holds many counts of this clonotype. The rearrangement joins TRBV7-2 to TRBJ2-4, with D uncertain. V lost 1 base and J lost 0, with 10 bases in between. The CDR3 is made up of 16 amino acids. CDR1 is SGHTA and CDR2 is FQGNSA in the germline V gene. The CDR3: CASSLVGRGAKNIQYF. Written as DNA, the CDR3 is TGTGCCAGCAGCTTAGTGGGCCGTGGAGCCAAAAACATTCAGTACTTC.

CDR3 in amino acids: CASSFRGRMIEAFF. CDR3 DNA sequence: TGTGCCAGCAGTTTTAGGGGGCGGATGATTGAAGCTTTCTTT. V and J are TRBV12-3 or TRBV12-4 and TRBJ1-1, with TRBD1 matching over 7 bases. This CDR3 comprises 14 residues. The J segment lost 7 bases and the V segment lost 3 bases, leaving 8 bases of the junction unmatched.

Concerning this clonotype itself: One base away lies a much larger clone, so this may be a sequencing read error. V and J are TRBV29-1 and TRBJ2-5; tentatively, D is TRBD2 (6 bases). Germline CDR1 SQVTM, CDR2 ANQGSEA. V shed 5 bases and J shed 2 bases, with 15 bases lying between them. This CDR3 is built from 14 residues. The CDR3 nucleotides read TGCAGCGTTCCTTGGCTAGCGAGGCAAGAGACCCAGTACTTC. Translated, it gives CSVPWLARQETQYF.

The chain combines TRBV28 with TRBJ2-2; D gene unclear. V lost 1 base and J 7 bases, leaving 4 bases between the germline ends. The germline gives CDR1 MDHEN, CDR2 SYDVKM. This CDR3 region has 12 residues. DNA of the CDR3: TGTGCCAGCAGTTTATTTGGCGGGGAGCTGTTTTTT. Its protein product is CASSLFGGELFF.

This clonotype was counted many times. The J gene is TRBJ2-3, the V gene TRBV6-2 or TRBV6-3, with 8 nucleotides matching TRBD2. Germline CDR1 MNHEY, CDR2 SVGEGT. The CDR3 runs 14 residues. Unmatched junction bases numbered 6, after V lost 5 bases and J lost 5 bases. CDR3 DNA sequence: TGTGCCAGCAGTCCCCAGCGGGAGATAGATACGCAGTATTTT. The encoded protein is CASSPQREIDTQYF.

This clonotype was detected ten times or more. The chain employs TRBV6-2 or TRBV6-3 and TRBJ1-2, with D possibly being TRBD1 (5 bases). V lost 6 bases to trimming and J lost 1 base, with 9 bases between them. Germline CDR1 and CDR2: MNHEY and SVGEGT. The CDR3 sequence is 13 residues long. The CDR3 region is CASRKQVNYGYTF. For the CDR3, the DNA is TGTGCCAGCAGAAAACAGGTTAACTATGGCTACACCTTC.

There are many counts of this clonotype. V usage is TRBV19 and J usage is TRBJ2-7, with 9 nucleotides matching TRBD1. Germline V gene lookup returns CDR1 LNHDA and CDR2 SQIVND (reference sequence). This CDR3 comprises 15 residues. The ends lost 3 bases at V and 3 bases at J; junction bases unmatched: 6. The CDR3 DNA sequence: TGTGCCAGTAGTATGGGGACAGGGATCGGCTACGAGCAGTACTTC. Its translation is CASSMGTGIGYEQYF. Filled out from reference TRBV19 and TRBJ2-7, the complete variable domain reads DGGITQSPKYLFRKEGQNVTLSCEQNLNHDAMYWYRQDPGQGLRLIYYSQIVNDFQKGDIAEGYSVSREKKESFPLTVTSAQKNPTAFYLCASSMGTGIGYEQYFGPGTRLTVT.

This clonotype showed up just a few times. The chain's CDR3 is CASSLSLAREQYF. In DNA, the CDR3 is TGTGCCAGCAGCTTATCATTGGCCCGCGAGCAGTACTTC. V and J are TRBV7-9 and TRBJ2-7, with D unclear. The germline V and J ends were trimmed by 2 bases and 6 bases, with 11 bases remaining between them. The CDR3 runs to 13 residues. Germline V gives CDR1 SEHNR, CDR2 FQNEAQ (reference sequence).

This clonotype was observed many times. The chain links TRBV27 to TRBJ2-2; 8 nucleotides match TRBD1. The J segment lost 1 base and the V segment lost 5 bases, leaving 3 bases of the junction unmatched. There are 15 residues in the CDR3. CDR1 is MNHEY and CDR2 is SMNVEV in the germline V gene (reference sequence). The CDR3 sequence: CASSPGTGNTGELFF. DNA for the CDR3: TGTGCCAGCAGTCCCGGGACAGGGAACACCGGGGAGCTGTTTTTT.

Many counts were recorded for this clonotype. The rearrangement joins TRBV7-9 to TRBJ2-2; possible D gene TRBD2, 6 bases. Deletions cut 6 bases from V and 6 bases from J, with 8 bases between. Per germline, CDR1 SEHNR and CDR2 FQNEAQ (reference sequence). The CDR3 is 12 amino acids. CDR3 loop: CASREGPGELFF. The CDR3 DNA is TGTGCCAGCAGGGAGGGACCCGGGGAGCTGTTTTTT.

J is TRBJ1-2 and V is TRBV6-5; tentative D call: TRBD1 (6 bases). The CDR3 sequence is 13 residues long. The germline V gene encodes CDR1 MNHEY and CDR2 SVGAGI. V lost 4 bases and J 8 bases, leaving 14 bases between the germline ends. The CDR3 loop is CASSLNREYGYTF. In DNA, the CDR3 is TGTGCCAGCAGTTTAAACAGGGAGTACGGCTACACCTTC.

This clonotype appeared many times. This chain joins TRBV2 and TRBJ2-2; 9 bases agree with TRBD1. The CDR3 spans 13 residues. Per germline, CDR1 SNHLY and CDR2 FYNNEI. V trimming: 7 bases; J trimming: 9 bases; junction bases outside the gene matches: 6. This chain's CDR3 is CASKRGQGRELFF. The CDR3 region has the DNA TGTGCCAGCAAGCGAGGACAGGGGAGGGAGCTGTTTTTT. The whole variable domain, remainder taken from reference TRBV2 and TRBJ2-2, is EPEVTQTPSHQVTQMGQEVILRCVPISNHLYFYWYRQILGQKVEFLVSFYNNEISEKSEIFDDQFSVERPDGSNFTLKIRSTKLEDSAMYFCASKRGQGRELFFGEGSRLTVL.